This entry lists 23 T cell receptor beta chains sequenced from one sample in a study of T cells after yellow fever vaccination. TCRdb re-called the 5' RACE reads with MiXCR, one entry per CDR3 protein. The sample shows around 65,000 distinct CDR3 sequences, around 6.2% of them seen only once. The sequences come from CD4+ T cells sorted from PBMCs, collected around 16 days after the first yellow fever vaccination. The origin of the receptors is a man in his late teens or twenties who received the YFV17D yellow fever vaccine.

This clonotype was recorded at least ten times. The chain recombines TRBV2 with TRBJ1-2; the match to TRBD1 covers 7 bases. The CDR3 has 14 residues. CDR1 is SNHLY and CDR2 is FYNNEI in the germline V gene. V lost 5 bases, J lost 12 bases, and 15 bases stayed unmatched. Written as DNA, the CDR3 is TGTGCCAGCAGTTATCGGACAGGCTTCGGAGTCCACACCTTC. Translation: CASSYRTGFGVHTF.

This clonotype was recorded at least ten times. The V gene is TRBV6-2 or TRBV6-3, the J gene TRBJ2-1; 8 bases match TRBD1. Germline V lookup: CDR1 MNHEY, CDR2 SVGEGT. The CDR3 sequence is 15 residues long. The V gene end was trimmed by 6 bases and the J gene end by 4 bases; junction bases not matched to a gene: 8. CDR3 region: CASRKGTGTYNEQFF. For the CDR3, the DNA is TGTGCCAGCAGGAAGGGGACAGGAACTTACAATGAGCAGTTCTTC.

This clonotype was seen at least ten times. The chain joins TRBV12-3 or TRBV12-4 to TRBJ2-3; 7 bases are a match to TRBD2. With 9 bases clipped from V and 3 bases from J, the junction kept 6 bases outside the gene matches. The CDR3 covers 13 residues. Here the CDR3 DNA reads TGTGCCAGTCTAGCGGAGCGAACAGATACGCAGTATTTT. Its protein product is CASLAERTDTQYF.

This clonotype has ten or more counts. The chain carries TRBV10-3 and TRBJ1-3; a weak D match, TRBD1 (5 bases). Trimming left V 8 bases short and J 1 base short, with 15 bases between. Germline V gene sequence: CDR1 ENHRY, CDR2 SYGVKD. The CDR3 consists of 15 residues. As DNA, the CDR3 is TGTGCCATCGGTCCTGACAGCGTATCTGGAAACACCATATATTTT. It encodes CAIGPDSVSGNTIYF.

This clonotype occurred many times. This chain links TRBV20-1 with TRBJ2-5; unclear D gene. The length of the CDR3 is 10 residues. V was shortened by 2 bases and J by 3 bases, with 1 base between the two germline ends. From germline, CDR1 is DFQATT and CDR2 SNEGSKA (reference sequence). DNA for the CDR3: TGCAGTGCTAGAAAAGAGACCCAGTACTTC. Protein: CSARKETQYF.

This clonotype turned up a few times. The CDR3 sequence: CASSATERAGTEAFF. The CDR3 DNA reads as TGCGCCAGCAGCGCGACAGAACGAGCCGGCACTGAAGCTTTCTTT. The rearrangement joins TRBV5-1 to TRBJ1-1; TRBD1 might be the D (5 bases). This CDR3 region has 15 residues. Trimming removed 4 bases from V and 4 bases from J, with 17 bases in between. The V gene's germline CDR1 is SGHRS and CDR2 YFSETQ.

This chain uses TRBV14 with TRBJ2-5; TRBD1 or TRBD2 may be the D gene (5 bases each). The CDR3 spans 16 residues. Germline-derived CDR1 and CDR2 are SGHDN and FVKESK. Trimming shortened V by 0 bases and J by 1 base, and 12 bases separated the two germline ends. DNA for the CDR3: TGTGCCAGCAGCCAAGAATTGGGGGTGATCCAAGAGACCCAGTACTTC. It yields the protein CASSQELGVIQETQYF.

Notes on this clonotype: Just one base apart from a much larger clone, this may be a read error. The chain employs TRBV20-1 and TRBJ1-2; D gene unclear. The germline V gene encodes CDR1 DFQATT and CDR2 SNEGSKA (reference sequence). V was trimmed by 0 bases and J by 8 bases, leaving 13 bases between them. CDR3 length: 13 amino acids. CDR3 loop: CSARDPVQEGYTF. Written as DNA, the CDR3 is TGCAGTGCTAGAGATCCGGTTCAAGAGGGCTACACCTTC.

This clonotype was counted at least ten times. The V call is TRBV4-3, the J call TRBJ2-3, with TRBD2 identical over 8 bases. This CDR3 is 16 amino acids long. Germline V gene data show CDR1 as LGHNA and CDR2 as YSLEER. The junction had 12 bases not matched to a gene; V was cut back by 4 bases and J by 6 bases. In DNA, the CDR3 is TGCGCCAGCAGCCCCCGACGGGGGGGCGGGTCGGATACGCAGTATTTT. Its translation is CASSPRRGGGSDTQYF.

Turning to this clonotype: A read error may be the cause here, since a much bigger clone is one base away. The chain is built from TRBV7-2 and TRBJ2-2; TRBD1 is a possible D gene (6 bases). CDR1 and CDR2 (germline): SGHTA, FQGNSA. This CDR3 is 14 amino acids long. Trimming removed 5 bases from V and 6 bases from J, with 13 bases in between. The chain's CDR3 is CTSSPDSRAGELFF. CDR3 DNA: TGTACCAGCAGCCCGGACAGTAGGGCCGGGGAGCTGTTTTTT.

This clonotype was seen many times. The chain combines TRBV19 with TRBJ1-3; weak D call: TRBD1 (5 bases). V lost 7 bases and J 4 bases, leaving 8 bases between the germline ends. This CDR3 is 12 amino acids long. Germline values: CDR1 LNHDA, CDR2 SQIVND (reference sequence). CDR3 nucleotide sequence: TGTGCCAGTATCGGGGGAGGAAACACCATATATTTT. Translation gives CASIGGGNTIYF.

This clonotype was counted ten times or more. CDR3 nucleotide sequence: TGTGCCAGCGGCGGGACATTCTCCTACGAGCAGTACTTC. This codes for CASGGTFSYEQYF. The V call is TRBV2, the J call TRBJ2-7; D is perhaps TRBD1 or TRBD2 (6 bases each). The CDR3 totals 13 residues. The germline V gene encodes CDR1 SNHLY and CDR2 FYNNEI. V dropped 8 bases and J dropped 0 bases, with 11 bases sitting between them.

In its sample, this clonotype was seen many times. This rearrangement joins TRBV4-1 to TRBJ2-5; D is ambiguous. The CDR3 covers 15 residues. The germline V gene encodes CDR1 MGHRA and CDR2 YSYEKL. V was trimmed by 1 base and J by 5 bases, leaving 14 bases between them. The CDR3 protein is CASSQGAQMGETQYF. In nucleotides, the CDR3 is TGCGCCAGCAGCCAAGGAGCGCAAATGGGGGAGACCCAGTACTTC.

This clonotype came up many times. The chain couples TRBV11-2 to TRBJ1-5; no reliable D call. The CDR3 extends over 16 amino acids. Germline CDR1 SGHAT, CDR2 FQNNGV. V shed 1 base and J shed 1 base, with 11 bases lying between them. The CDR3 DNA is TGTGCCAGCAGCTTAGGGGTCGGCGGGAGCAATCAGCCCCAGCATTTT. Its translation: CASSLGVGGSNQPQHF.

This clonotype was counted ten times or more. The rearrangement uses TRBV7-2 and TRBJ1-5; D gene unclear. CDR3 length equals 15 residues. Between the trimmed V and J ends, which lost 3 bases and 1 base, there was a span of 10 bases. CDR1 is SGHTA and CDR2 is FQGNSA in the germline V gene. This CDR3 is CASSLGPESNQPQHF. CDR3 nucleotide sequence: TGTGCCAGCAGCTTGGGCCCAGAGAGCAATCAGCCCCAGCATTTT. Using reference TRBV7-2 and TRBJ1-5 for the parts outside the CDR3, the full variable domain is GAGVSQSPSNKVTEKGKDVELRCDPISGHTALYWYRQSLGQGLEFLIYFQGNSAPDKSGLPSDRFSAERTGGSVSTLTIQRTQQEDSAVYLCASSLGPESNQPQHFGDGTRLSIL.

There are many counts of this clonotype. The gene calls are TRBV6-2 or TRBV6-3 and TRBJ2-1; 8 bases are a match to TRBD2. V lost 1 base to trimming and J lost 0 bases; unmatched junction nucleotides: 2. The CDR3 has 16 amino acids. CDR1 and CDR2 (germline): MNHEY, SVGEGT. Written as DNA, the CDR3 is TGTGCCAGCAGTTACTTGCGGGGGGACTCCTACAATGAGCAGTTCTTC. Its protein is CASSYLRGDSYNEQFF.

This clonotype was observed many times. The chain has TRBV6-5 and TRBJ1-2, with no clear D. The CDR3 covers 15 residues. The germline CDR1 and CDR2 sequences are MNHEY and SVGAGI. V was shortened by 4 bases and J by 4 bases, with 16 bases between the two germline ends. The DNA for the CDR3 is TGTGCCAGCAGTTCACTCCCCGCAAGTAGCTATGGCTACACCTTC. Amino acids: CASSSLPASSYGYTF.

This clonotype was counted at least ten times. This chain joins TRBV7-2 and TRBJ2-5; no firm D call. CDR3 length: 11 residues. V was trimmed by 4 bases and J by 4 bases, leaving 4 bases between them. Per germline, CDR1 SGHTA and CDR2 FQGNSA. This chain's CDR3 is CASSSSETQYF. The DNA of the CDR3 is TGTGCCAGCAGCTCATCAGAGACCCAGTACTTC.

Many counts were recorded for this clonotype. This chain joins TRBV5-4 and TRBJ2-3, with D possibly being TRBD2 (5 bases). V dropped 3 bases and J dropped 3 bases, with 17 bases sitting between them. The CDR3 covers 16 residues. Germline values: CDR1 SGHNT, CDR2 YYREEE (reference sequence). CDR3 protein: CASSSAGPEGTDTQYF. As DNA, the CDR3 is TGTGCCAGCAGCTCGGCCGGCCCCGAGGGTACAGATACGCAGTATTTT. Supplemented by reference TRBV5-4 and TRBJ2-3, the full variable domain reads ETGVTQSPTHLIKTRGQQVTLRCSSQSGHNTVSWYQQALGQGPQFIFQYYREEENGRGNFPPRFSGLQFPNYSSELNVNALELDDSALYLCASSSAGPEGTDTQYFGPGTRLTVL.

This clonotype was observed at least ten times. CDR3 nucleotide sequence: TGCGCCAGCAGCGCCGACAGGGACCCAGCCCTGTTTTTT. Translated, it gives CASSADRDPALFF. The chain carries TRBV5-1 and TRBJ1-4, with 7 bases aligning to TRBD1. Germline loops: CDR1 SGHRS, CDR2 YFSETQ. V lost 4 bases and J lost 14; bases outside the gene matches: 11. This CDR3 region has 13 residues.

This clonotype was counted at least ten times. The chain links TRBV5-1 to TRBJ2-2; the match to TRBD2 covers 7 bases. V lost 0 bases and J lost 0; bases outside the gene matches: 2. CDR1 and CDR2 (germline): SGHRS, YFSETQ. This CDR3 has 16 amino acids. Written as DNA, the CDR3 is TGCGCCAGCAGCTTGGACGCGGGGGCGAACACCGGGGAGCTGTTTTTT. Translated: CASSLDAGANTGELFF.

This clonotype was counted ten times or more. The V call is TRBV6-2 or TRBV6-3, the J call TRBJ2-1, with D possibly being TRBD1 (5 bases). Trimming removed 6 bases from V and 0 bases from J, with 15 bases in between. The CDR3 contains 16 residues. Germline CDR1 reads MNHEY; CDR2 reads SVGEGT. CDR3 nucleotides: TGTGCCAGCAGCCCAATGCAAGGGGTCTCCTACAATGAGCAGTTCTTC. It specifies CASSPMQGVSYNEQFF.

Many counts were recorded for this clonotype. V is TRBV7-2 and J is TRBJ2-3; 7 bases map to TRBD2. This CDR3 comprises 16 residues. The V gene's germline CDR1 is SGHTA and CDR2 FQGNSA. V shed 4 bases and J 6 bases; nucleotides not matched to a gene: 13. In DNA, the CDR3 is TGTGCCAGCAGCTCCCCTCAGCGGGGCCCTCGGGATACGCAGTATTTT. Amino acid sequence: CASSSPQRGPRDTQYF.